A selection of T cell receptor beta chains follows, all from one sample in a study of T cell clonotyping in hematopoietic cell transplantation. Measured with immunoSEQ multiplex PCR; TCRdb has only the in-frame clones, and not every one. The repertoire includes some 49,000 clones, 86% of them detected once, and roughly 6% sits in the top ten. Specimen: peripheral blood mononuclear cells, collected before stem cell transplant. These TCRs come from a man aged 55 to 70 with biphenotypic leukemia. Some clones in this sample may be carry-over from other donors' samples. Both conserved end residues are part of each CDR3. A D gene is named only where the DNA matches it firmly. Some rows mark clone size as missing; the rest say once, few, many or name a class of expanded clone.

size	J	V	D	DNA	CDR3
.	TRBJ1-3	TRBV9	.	TGTGCCAGCAGCGTAGATTTAGAAGGAAACACCATATATTTT	CASSVDLEGNTIYF
.	TRBJ2-3	TRBV9	TRBD1	TGTGCCAGCAGCCCCGGACAGGTCCTAGATACGCAGTATTTT	CASSPGQVLDTQYF
.	TRBJ1-1	TRBV5-4	TRBD1	TGTGCCAGCAGCGGGAACAGGGGCGAGAACACTGAAGCTTTCTTT	CASSGNRGENTEAFF
.	TRBJ2-3	TRBV2	.	TGTGCCAGCAACCGCGGAGTTAGCACAGATACGCAGTATTTT	CASNRGVSTDTQYF
.	TRBJ1-4	TRBV6-5	.	TGTGCCAGCAGACCCGCAGGGTTTGGTGAAAAACTGTTTTTT	CASRPAGFGEKLFF
once	TRBJ1-2	TRBV5-4	TRBD1	TGTGCCTGGTTAGGGGGCTCATCCTACGGCTACACCTTC	CAWLGGSSYGYTF
.	TRBJ1-5	TRBV19	TRBD1	TGTGCCAGTAGCGGGACAGGTCAACAGCCCCAGCATTTT	CASSGTGQQPQHF
.	TRBJ2-2	TRBV7-3	.	TGTGCCAGCAGCTTAACCGTCGGAGGGACCGGGGAGCTGTTTTTT	CASSLTVGGTGELFF
.	TRBJ1-5	TRBV30	.	TGTGCCTGGAGTGTTGGGGGGCGTCTAAACAATCAGCCCCAGCATTTT	CAWSVGGRLNNQPQHF
.	TRBJ1-4	TRBV6-4	.	TGTGCCAGCAGTGGCGTCCGGGACGGGGTGAAGGAAAAACTGTTTTTT	CASSGVRDGVKEKLFF
.	TRBJ2-7	TRBV7-8	.	TGTGCCAGCAGCGGCCTCCTTGGGCCCTACGAGCAGTACTTC	CASSGLLGPYEQYF
.	TRBJ1-1	TRBV4-2	.	TGTGCCAGCAGCCAAGAGGGGCGGAGGGCGACCCCTGAAGCTTTCTTT	CASSQEGRRATPEAFF
.	TRBJ2-1	TRBV20-1	.	TGCAGTGCTAGAAGGCTCAATGAGCAGTTCTTC	CSARRLNEQFF
.	TRBJ2-7	TRBV30	.	TGTGCCTGGAGTGCTGGAGAGAGCTCCTACGAGCAGTACTTC	CAWSAGESSYEQYF
.	TRBJ2-1	TRBV5-1	TRBD2	TGCGCCAGCAGCTTATACCAGCGGGAGAGCAATGAGCAGTTCTTC	CASSLYQRESNEQFF